The 17 T cell receptor delta chains in this list originate from one sample, sequenced in a study of γδ T cells in repeated Plasmodium falciparum infection. Vgamma9/Vdelta2+ and Vdelta2-negative gammadelta T cells were flow-sorted from PBMC for bulk sequencing. TCRdb re-analyzed the multiplex PCR reads via CATT. The sample has 80,000 to 95,000 delta-chain clones, over 1.3% seen once; the top ten hold 7% to 9.5%. Sequencing was done on a sample of gamma-delta T cells from blood. The source of these receptors is a pool of human donors (malaria-infected and uninfected, not separated).

J is TRDJ1 and V is TRDV1, with TRDD3 matching over 11 bases. TCRdb records no J gene; here it was assigned by comparing the DNA to germline. This CDR3 spans 23 amino acids. Trimming removed 0 bases from V and 3 bases from J; junction bases left unmatched: 24. In germline, CDR1 is TSWWSYY, CDR2 QGS. DNA of the CDR3: TGTGCTCTTGGGGAACTGAGTCGTACGTACTGGGGGATAAATTCTGGGGTGGCCGATAAACTCATCTTT. Translation: CALGELSRTYWGINSGVADKLIF.

This clone has a handful of counts. This sequence is one base from a far larger clone and is likely a read error. At the DNA level, this CDR3 is encoded by other sequences in the same sample as well. The V call is TRDV2, the J call TRDJ1; 12 nucleotides line up with TRDD3. Because TCRdb records no J gene, it was assigned here through a match of the DNA to germline. The germline V gene encodes CDR1 GEAIGNYY and CDR2 EKD. The CDR3 loop spans 19 amino acids. With 0 bases clipped from V and 0 bases from J, the junction kept 10 bases outside the gene matches. CDR3 nucleotides: TGTGCCTGTGACACCAAACTGGGGGATACCCCCCCTTACACCGATAAACTCATCTTT. Its protein product is CACDTKLGDTPPYTDKLIF.

This clone was seen only a few times. A far bigger clonotype differs at one base, so this is likely a read error. The chain is built from TRDV1 and TRDJ1, with 11 positions matching TRDD3. No J gene is reported in TCRdb; it was inferred here by comparing the DNA with germline. In germline, CDR1 is TSWWSYY, CDR2 QGS. This CDR3 contains 24 residues. The CDR3 sequence is CALGEPDSPKPWGILPPYTDKLIF. The CDR3 DNA is TGCGCTCTTGGGGAACCCGACTCCCCTAAGCCCTGGGGGATACTTCCCCCGTACACCGATAAACTCATCTTT.

This clone was seen a handful of times. A read error is the likely source, as a far larger clone sits one nucleotide away. The sample has other DNA sequences that encode this CDR3 too. The chain recombines TRDV2 with TRDJ2; D unresolved. Germline V gene lookup returns CDR1 GEAIGNYY and CDR2 EKD. The ends were cut back, 6 bases at V and 11 bases at J, with 12 bases in the middle. This CDR3 is 11 amino acids long. The CDR3 loop is CACKKGAQLFF. The CDR3 nucleotides are TGTGCCTGTAAGAAGGGAGCTCAACTCTTCTTT.

This clone was seen more than once but under ten times. TCRdb lists the protein of a much larger clone for this DNA, which differs at residue 13, so this is likely a read error; the protein given here is translated from the DNA itself. The chain employs TRDV2 and TRDJ1; TRDD3 is a possible D gene (6 bases). Since TCRdb gives no J gene, matching the DNA to germline was used here to assign it. CDR3 length: 19 amino acids. Germline CDR1 reads GEAIGNYY; CDR2 reads EKD. Trimming removed 0 bases at V and 1 base at J, with 23 bases between. Here the CDR3 reads CACDTGVATLGTPTDKLIF. The DNA for the CDR3 is TGTGCCTGTGACACCGGCGTAGCTACCCTGGGGACCCCCACCGATAAACTCATCTTT.

This clone was recorded many times. This chain joins TRDV1 and TRDJ1, with 7 bases fitting TRDD3. Germline V gene data show CDR1 as TSWWSYY and CDR2 as QGS. The trim removed 7 bases at V and 6 bases at J, leaving 29 bases unmatched. The CDR3 extends over 20 amino acids. CDR3 residues: CALASVLQRTGDLRGHKLIF. As DNA, the CDR3 is TGTGCTCTTGCGTCAGTACTGCAACGTACTGGGGATCTACGGGGTCATAAACTCATCTTT.

In the case of this clone: The protein TCRdb lists belongs to a much larger clone and differs from this DNA's translation at residue 7, which points to a read error; the protein shown is made from the DNA. V and J are TRDV2 and TRDJ3, with 9 bases lining up with TRDD3. The J gene, absent from TCRdb, was called here by matching the DNA to germline. Germline assignment: CDR1 GEAIGNYY and CDR2 EKD. V dropped 0 bases and J dropped 0; count of bases not matched to a gene: 8. The CDR3 contains 20 residues. The CDR3 DNA is TGTGCCTGTGACACCCTTCACACTGGGGGACACTCCTGGGACACCCGACAGATGTTTTTC. It yields the protein CACDTLHTGGHSWDTRQMFF.

This clone was counted a few times. For this DNA, TCRdb reports the protein of a much larger clone, which diverges at residue 14, most likely from a read error; the protein presented here is translated directly from the DNA. The V gene is TRDV1, the J gene TRDJ1; TRDD3 agrees at 12 bases. The CDR3 sequence is 20 residues long. Germline V gene lookup returns CDR1 TSWWSYY and CDR2 QGS. V gave up 5 bases and J gave up 0 bases; unmatched junction bases: 16. CDR3 region: CALGPMSTYWGILYTDKLIF. As DNA, the CDR3 is TGTGCTCTTGGGCCTATGTCTACTTACTGGGGGATACTGTACACCGATAAACTCATCTTT.

This clone was seen many times. A far bigger clonotype differs at one base, so this is likely a read error. Other DNA sequences in the same sample also yield this CDR3. V gene TRDV2 combines with J gene TRDJ2; 12 bases fit TRDD3. This CDR3 comprises 14 residues. Germline CDR1 and CDR2: GEAIGNYY and EKD. CDR3 loop: CACDILGDTAQLFF. DNA of the CDR3: TGTGCCTGTGACATACTGGGGGATACAGCACAGCTCTTCTTT.

In this sample, this clone turned up many times. The CDR3 here is CALGEPQAPFLRRYDPGTDKLIF. In DNA form, the CDR3 reads TGTGCTCTTGGGGAACCCCAGGCCCCTTTCCTACGCAGATACGACCCGGGCACCGATAAACTCATCTTT. The V call is TRDV1, the J call TRDJ1; D perhaps matches TRDD2 (7 bases). This CDR3 has 23 residues. Germline CDR1 is TSWWSYY and CDR2 is QGS. Trimming took 1 base from V and 1 from J, leaving 34 bases between them.

Ten or more counts support this clone. The rearrangement uses TRDV1 and TRDJ1; 10 positions match TRDD3. Matching the DNA to germline supplied the J gene, which TCRdb does not give. CDR3 size: 22 residues. V dropped 1 base and J dropped 0; count of bases not matched to a gene: 20. Per the germline V gene, CDR1 is TSWWSYY and CDR2 is QGS. CDR3 protein: CALGERPYGPTGGSQYTDKLIF. The CDR3 DNA reads as TGTGCTCTTGGGGAACGGCCATACGGTCCGACTGGGGGATCCCAATACACCGATAAACTCATCTTT.

In this sample, this clone turned up a few times. The translation of this DNA and the TCRdb protein of a much larger clone differ at residue 12, probably owing to a read error; the protein shown here is translated from the DNA. V is TRDV2 and J is TRDJ1; 9 nucleotides align to TRDD3. TCRdb leaves out the J gene; it was filled in here by matching the DNA to germline. The CDR3 totals 19 residues. V was clipped by 0 bases and J by 2 bases; unmatched bases: 15. In germline, CDR1 is GEAIGNYY, CDR2 EKD. The CDR3 nucleotides are TGTGCCTGTGACACCCTAGGACTGGGGGAGAACATTTGGACCGATAAACTCATCTTT. As protein: CACDTLGLGENIWTDKLIF.

This clone was seen at least ten times. TCRdb shows a much larger clone's protein in place of this DNA's translation, and the two differ at residue 13, likely through a read error; the protein shown is translated from the DNA. The chain links TRDV1 to TRDJ1, with no clear D. The germline gives CDR1 TSWWSYY, CDR2 QGS. The CDR3 contains 16 residues. CDR3 amino acids: CALGEMPILYTDELIF. In DNA, the CDR3 is TGTGCTCTTGGGGAAATGCCCATCCTGTACACCGATGAACTCATCTTT.

With regard to this clone: It differs at one base from a far larger clone, so likely a read error. This chain uses TRDV3 with TRDJ1; 10 positions agree with TRDD3. Here the J gene came from matching the DNA to germline, since TCRdb omits it. The germline CDR1 and CDR2 sequences are TVYSNPD and GDNSRS (reference sequence). V shed 3 bases, J shed 0 bases, and the junction held 25 bases outside the gene matches. The CDR3 runs 21 residues. Here the CDR3 reads CAFGRPSGLTGGSWYTDKLIF. CDR3 nucleotide sequence: TGTGCCTTCGGGAGGCCTTCAGGGCTTACTGGGGGATCCTGGTACACCGATAAACTCATCTTT.

Concerning this clone: TCRdb's listed protein matches a much larger clone and diverges from this DNA's translation at residue 18, likely through a read error; the protein shown comes from the DNA. V gene TRDV1 combines with J gene TRDJ1; 8 bases fit TRDD3. The CDR3 has 23 residues. The germline gives CDR1 TSWWSYY, CDR2 QGS. This CDR3 is CALGELPYGWGKRLYRNNDKLIF. The CDR3 DNA follows: TGTGCTCTTGGGGAACTTCCCTACGGCTGGGGGAAGCGGCTCTATCGAAACAACGATAAACTCATATTT.

This clone was picked up a small number of times. A far more abundant clone sits one base away, making this likely a read error. Other nucleotide sequences from this sample produce the same CDR3. No J gene was named, though the V gene is TRDV1; the table's D call TRDD3 went unverified against the DNA. The CDR3 runs 18 residues. Germline values: CDR1 TSWWSYY, CDR2 QGS. The CDR3 protein is CALGEPISQGGYTDKLIF. The CDR3 DNA sequence: TGTGCTCTTGGGGAACCTATTTCCCAGGGCGGGTACACCGATAAGCTCATCTTT.

This clone has a handful of counts. This likely stems from a read error, as it lies one base from a far larger clone. This specimen includes other DNA sequences encoding the same CDR3. The rearrangement joins TRDV1 to TRDJ1, with a weak D call TRDD2 (6 bases). V shed 0 bases and J shed 10 bases, with 12 bases lying between them. CDR3 length: 13 residues. Germline V lookup: CDR1 TSWWSYY, CDR2 QGS. CDR3 DNA sequence: TGTGCTCTTGGGGAACTTCCTACCGGCGTACTCATCTTT. This codes for CALGELPTGVLIF.